The 25 T cell receptor beta chains in this list originate from one sample, sequenced in a study of vaccination and CD4 T cells after COVID-19. No cognate antigen is known for these TCRs. Documented treatment: roughly 11-day PBMC culture with coronavirus spike peptide pools or control peptides (ViraFEST assay). The assay that was used to sequence DNA from cultured CD4+ T cells was the Oncomine TCR Beta short-read assay. From the PCR reads, TCRdb called clonotypes with MiXCR, one entry per CDR3 protein. The table lists around 20,000 distinct CDR3 sequences, 38% of them singletons. The sequencing used CD4+ T cells from blood, cultured in vitro, collected before SARS-CoV-2 vaccination. The receptors were sampled from a human donor who received a COVID-19 vaccine.

The V call is TRBV3-1, the J call TRBJ2-3; unclear D gene. V lost 1 base and J lost 0, with 8 bases in between. The CDR3 contains 15 residues. Per the germline V gene, CDR1 is LGHDT and CDR2 is YNNKEL (reference sequence). CDR3 coding DNA: TGTGCCAGCAGCCAAGGACCGATCAGCACAGATACGCAGTATTTT. Translating gives CASSQGPISTDTQYF.

V is TRBV6-1 and J is TRBJ2-3, with 7 bases matching TRBD2. CDR1 and CDR2 (germline): MNHNS, SASEGT. V dropped 6 bases and J dropped 2; count of bases not matched to a gene: 8. There are 15 residues in the CDR3. The CDR3 DNA sequence: TGTGCCAGCAGAATACGCGGGGGAACCACAGATACGCAGTATTTT. Translated: CASRIRGGTTDTQYF.

This sequence joins TRBV7-9 and TRBJ2-1; 8 bases match TRBD1. Germline V lookup: CDR1 SEHNR, CDR2 FQNEAQ (reference sequence). V dropped 3 bases and J dropped 12; count of bases not matched to a gene: 4. CDR3 size: 12 residues. The CDR3: CASSFGQGGQFF. The CDR3, as DNA: TGTGCCAGCAGCTTCGGACAGGGAGGGCAGTTCTTC.

The V and J genes are TRBV30 and TRBJ1-1, with D unclear. V was trimmed by 0 bases and J by 0 bases, leaving 17 bases between them. There are 17 residues in the CDR3. Germline V lookup: CDR1 GTSNPN, CDR2 SVGIG (reference sequence). CDR3 coding DNA: TGTGCCTGGAGTGTAAGGTTTCCTAGAGCGATGAACACTGAAGCTTTCTTT. The encoded protein is CAWSVRFPRAMNTEAFF.

The rearrangement joins TRBV2 to TRBJ1-1; no reliable D call. This CDR3 comprises 14 residues. Per the germline V gene, CDR1 is SNHLY and CDR2 is FYNNEI. V lost 6 bases and J 0 bases, leaving 11 bases between the germline ends. The CDR3 DNA reads TGTGCCAGCAGGACGGCTTCCATGAACACTGAAGCTTTCTTT. Its protein is CASRTASMNTEAFF.

The gene calls are TRBV19 and TRBJ2-7; 8 bases are shared with TRBD1. Germline V gene data show CDR1 as LNHDA and CDR2 as SQIVND (reference sequence). The length of the CDR3 is 14 residues. Germline trimming cut 8 bases from V and 2 bases from J; bases unmatched to any gene: 8. CDR3: CASVPGQAPYEQYF. In nucleotides, the CDR3 is TGTGCCAGTGTACCGGGACAGGCACCCTACGAGCAGTACTTC.

This chain connects TRBV6-1 to TRBJ2-1; TRBD1 matches 12 bases. The CDR3 length is 13 residues. Germline V gene sequence: CDR1 MNHNS, CDR2 SASEGT. The V gene end was trimmed by 8 bases and the J gene end by 8 bases; junction bases not matched to a gene: 4. The chain's CDR3 is CASGDRGRDEQFF. As DNA, the CDR3 is TGTGCCAGCGGGGACAGGGGGCGGGATGAGCAGTTCTTC.

V gene TRBV19 combines with J gene TRBJ1-1; D not resolved. The CDR3 runs 17 residues. V dropped 0 bases and J dropped 0 bases, with 14 bases sitting between them. Germline lookup yields CDR1 LNHDA and CDR2 SQIVND (reference sequence). CDR3: CASSIDPQSRMNTEAFF. The DNA for the CDR3 is TGTGCCAGTAGTATAGATCCACAGAGCCGAATGAACACTGAAGCTTTCTTT.

This sequence joins TRBV12-3 or TRBV12-4 and TRBJ1-5, with TRBD1 matching 7 bases. After removal of 4 bases from V and 0 bases from J, the junction contained 3 bases not matched to a gene. The CDR3 consists of 15 residues. The CDR3 DNA sequence: TGTGCCAGCAGTTCGGGACAGTATAGCAATCAGCCCCAGCATTTT. Translating gives CASSSGQYSNQPQHF.

V usage is TRBV2 and J usage is TRBJ1-2; D gene unclear. Looked up from germline, CDR1 is SNHLY and CDR2 is FYNNEI. V lost 8 bases and J 1 base, leaving 11 bases between the germline ends. The CDR3 covers 13 residues. CDR3 in DNA: TGTGCCAGCGGTCCCTCTATTAACTATGGCTACACCTTC. Protein sequence: CASGPSINYGYTF.

This clonotype was observed a few times. This chain links TRBV20-1 with TRBJ2-7, with 10 bases matching TRBD1. V shed 3 bases, J shed 7 bases, and the junction held 6 bases outside the gene matches. This CDR3 contains 13 residues. The germline gives CDR1 DFQATT, CDR2 SNEGSKA (reference sequence). This CDR3 reads CSARGTGVEEQYF. The CDR3 nucleotides are TGCAGTGCTAGGGGGACAGGGGTGGAAGAGCAGTACTTC.

This rearrangement joins TRBV3-1 to TRBJ2-3, with TRBD2 identical over 10 bases. This CDR3 has 20 amino acids. Germline CDR1 is LGHDT and CDR2 is YNNKEL (reference sequence). The ends lost 3 bases at V and 0 bases at J; junction bases unmatched: 15. The CDR3 sequence is CASSHPWGSGGTTSTDTQYF. Here the CDR3 DNA reads TGTGCCAGCAGCCATCCTTGGGGTAGCGGGGGGACGACTAGCACAGATACGCAGTATTTT.

The chain uses TRBV10-3 and TRBJ1-2; 10 positions match TRBD1. Germline trimming cut 6 bases from V and 6 bases from J; bases unmatched to any gene: 4. The germline V gene has CDR1 ENHRY and CDR2 SYGVKD. CDR3 size: 13 residues. The CDR3 coding sequence is TGTGCCATCAGCGGACAGGGGGAGAATGGCTACACCTTC. It is translated as CAISGQGENGYTF.

The chain joins TRBV11-3 to TRBJ2-7; possibly TRBD1 for D (6 bases). V was cut by 5 bases and J by 1 base, with 15 bases left in between. Germline lookup yields CDR1 SGHNT and CDR2 YENEEA. The CDR3 is 15 residues long. CDR3 sequence: CASSVGTRISYEQYF. CDR3 nucleotides: TGTGCCAGCAGCGTCGGGACACGGATTTCCTACGAGCAGTACTTC.

The chain combines TRBV27 with TRBJ1-2, with 9 bases identical to TRBD1. The CDR3 has 14 residues. The V and J ends lost 0 bases and 7 bases, in that order; junction bases with no gene match: 3. The germline V gene encodes CDR1 MNHEY and CDR2 SMNVEV (reference sequence). CDR3 sequence: CASSLSGTGLGYTF. The CDR3 coding sequence is TGTGCCAGCAGTTTATCAGGGACAGGGCTTGGCTACACCTTC.

This sequence joins TRBV5-1 and TRBJ2-5; TRBD1 is a possible D gene (6 bases). The germline V and J ends were trimmed by 0 bases and 5 bases, with 11 bases remaining between them. Per the germline V gene, CDR1 is SGHRS and CDR2 is YFSETQ. The CDR3 is made up of 14 amino acids. CDR3 in amino acids: CASSLVAGVETQYF. The CDR3 DNA reads as TGCGCCAGCAGCTTGGTGGCAGGGGTGGAGACCCAGTACTTC.

The genes are TRBV9 and TRBJ2-1, with 7 bases identical to TRBD1. The trim removed 0 bases at V and 2 bases at J, leaving 2 bases unmatched. This CDR3 has 15 amino acids. CDR1 and CDR2 (germline): SGDLS, YYNGEE. The chain's CDR3 is CASSVAGQAYNEQFF. Here the CDR3 DNA reads TGTGCCAGCAGCGTAGCCGGACAGGCCTACAATGAGCAGTTCTTC.

The chain uses TRBV6-1 and TRBJ2-5; D is possibly TRBD2 (5 bases). V was shortened by 0 bases and J by 5 bases, with 10 bases between the two germline ends. The germline CDR1 and CDR2 sequences are MNHNS and SASEGT. This CDR3 has 14 residues. The CDR3 spells CASSEAPGSETQYF. The CDR3 nucleotides read TGTGCCAGCAGTGAAGCCCCGGGAAGCGAGACCCAGTACTTC.

With regard to this clonotype: The junction departs from germline at one end; a sequencing error may be responsible. The chain has TRBV7-6 and TRBJ2-5; perhaps D is TRBD1 or TRBD2 (6 bases each). Per the germline V gene, CDR1 is SGHVS and CDR2 is FNYEAQ. This CDR3 has 13 amino acids. The CDR3 coding sequence is TGTGCCAACAGCTTAGTCGGGGGCGAGACCCAGTACTTC. Protein product: CANSLVGGETQYF.

This clonotype showed up just a few times. The rearrangement joins TRBV6-1 to TRBJ1-6; 9 bases align to TRBD1. J was trimmed by 9 bases and V by 6 bases; bases with no gene match: 6. In germline, CDR1 is MNHNS, CDR2 SASEGT. The CDR3 totals 14 residues. The CDR3 spells CASRRLDRGSPLHF. CDR3 DNA: TGTGCCAGCAGGAGGCTGGACAGGGGTTCACCCCTCCACTTT.

The chain carries TRBV5-1 and TRBJ2-7; TRBD1 might be the D (6 bases). The CDR3 length is 14 residues. V was clipped by 4 bases and J by 6 bases, with 17 bases between them. Germline CDR1 and CDR2: SGHRS and YFSETQ. The CDR3 DNA sequence: TGCGCCAGCAGCCCAGCGGACAGATGGCCCGAGCAGTACTTC. It yields the protein CASSPADRWPEQYF.

The chain is built from TRBV5-1 and TRBJ1-2; 7 bases are a match to TRBD1. The CDR3 totals 14 residues. The J segment lost 4 bases and the V segment lost 2 bases, leaving 5 bases of the junction unmatched. From germline, CDR1 is SGHRS and CDR2 YFSETQ. In DNA, the CDR3 is TGCGCCAGCAGCTTCCGGGACAGCCTCTATGGCTACACCTTC. Translating it yields CASSFRDSLYGYTF.

This clonotype was picked up one time. The rearrangement uses TRBV5-4 and TRBJ1-5; the D is unclear. Trimming cost V 0 bases and J 3 bases, with 10 bases left between them. The CDR3 is 15 amino acids. Germline CDR1 SGHNT, CDR2 YYREEE (reference sequence). The CDR3 sequence is CASSLDGSFNQPQHF. CDR3 DNA sequence: TGTGCCAGCAGCTTGGACGGCAGCTTCAATCAGCCCCAGCATTTT.

The V call is TRBV30, the J call TRBJ1-4; 7 positions agree with TRBD1. J gave up 7 bases and V 5 bases, and 10 bases lay outside the gene matches. The germline gives CDR1 GTSNPN, CDR2 SVGIG (reference sequence). This CDR3 is built from 14 residues. The CDR3 coding sequence is TGTGCCTGGCCACAGACAGGGATGAGTGAAAAACTGTTTTTT. Translated: CAWPQTGMSEKLFF.

The chain links TRBV25-1 to TRBJ1-4; no firm D call. CDR3 length equals 11 residues. The V end lost 3 bases, the J end lost 8 bases, and 4 bases lay between the germline ends. The germline V gene encodes CDR1 MGHDK and CDR2 SYGVNS. The CDR3: CASSEGEKLFF. CDR3 DNA sequence: TGTGCCAGCAGTGAGGGAGAAAAACTGTTTTTT.